A single T cell receptor beta chain is shown here with its context. Profiled with immunoSEQ multiplex PCR; TCRdb holds only in-frame clones, not every one. There are about 690 clones in the sample; around 21% occur only once, and over 15% lies in the top ten. The data originate from a study of sequential checkpoint blockade in melanoma. For the study at large: After nivolumab or ipilimumab alone, about 22 patients had week-13 rebiopsies.

Documented treatment: randomized to nivolumab then ipilimumab (arm A) or the reverse (arm B). The clonotype was recovered from a human donor with melanoma. Sequenced here: tumor tissue (inferred from file names), sampled from a patient given nivolumab and ipilimumab in sequence.

The CDR3 is CASSSQGDYGYTF. In DNA form, the CDR3 reads TGTGCCAGTAGTTCGCAGGGAGACTATGGCTACACCTTC. This chain uses TRBV19 with TRBJ1-2, with TRBD1 as a possible D gene (5 bases). This CDR3 spans 13 amino acids. Trimming shortened V by 5 bases and J by 3 bases, and 10 bases separated the two germline ends. Germline V gene sequence: CDR1 LNHDA, CDR2 SQIVND (reference sequence).